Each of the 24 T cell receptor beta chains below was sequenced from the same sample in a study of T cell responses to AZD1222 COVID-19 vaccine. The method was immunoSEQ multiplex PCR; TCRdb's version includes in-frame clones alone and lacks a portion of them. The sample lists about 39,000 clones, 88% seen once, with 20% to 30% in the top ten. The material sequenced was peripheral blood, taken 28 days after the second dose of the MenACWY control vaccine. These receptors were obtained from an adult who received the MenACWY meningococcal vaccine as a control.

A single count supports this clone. CDR3 sequence reads: CASSSPLELLTGAGDEQFF. CDR3 DNA sequence: TGTGCCAGCAGCTCCCCCCTCGAACTGTTGACAGGGGCGGGGGATGAGCAGTTCTTC. V is TRBV7-9 and J is TRBJ2-1, with a tentative D call TRBD1 (8 bases). In germline, CDR1 is SEHNR, CDR2 FQNEAQ (reference sequence). CDR3 length: 19 amino acids. V was clipped by 4 bases and J by 8 bases, with 30 bases between them.

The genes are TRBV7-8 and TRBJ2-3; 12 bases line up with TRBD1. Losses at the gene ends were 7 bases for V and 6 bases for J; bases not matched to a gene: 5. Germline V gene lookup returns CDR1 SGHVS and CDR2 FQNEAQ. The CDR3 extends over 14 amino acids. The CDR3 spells CASKGTGGRDTQYF. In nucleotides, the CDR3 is TGTGCCAGCAAAGGGACAGGGGGCAGGGATACGCAGTATTTT.

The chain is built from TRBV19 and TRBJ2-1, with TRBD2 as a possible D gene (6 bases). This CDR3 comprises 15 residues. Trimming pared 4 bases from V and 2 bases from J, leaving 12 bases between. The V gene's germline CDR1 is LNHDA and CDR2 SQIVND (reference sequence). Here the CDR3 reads CASSSNGEAYNEQFF. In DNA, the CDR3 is TGTGCCAGTAGTAGCAACGGGGAGGCCTACAATGAGCAGTTCTTC. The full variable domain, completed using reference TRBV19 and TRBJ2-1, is DGGITQSPKYLFRKEGQNVTLSCEQNLNHDAMYWYRQDPGQGLRLIYYSQIVNDFQKGDIAEGYSVSREKKESFPLTVTSAQKNPTAFYLCASSSNGEAYNEQFFGPGTRLTVL.

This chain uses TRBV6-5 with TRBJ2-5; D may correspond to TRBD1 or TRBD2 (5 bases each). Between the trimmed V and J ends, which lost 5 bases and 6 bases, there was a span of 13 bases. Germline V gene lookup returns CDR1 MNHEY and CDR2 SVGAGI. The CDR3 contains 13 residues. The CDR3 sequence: CASSISEGKTQYF. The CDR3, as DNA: TGTGCCAGCAGTATTAGCGAGGGGAAGACCCAGTACTTC.

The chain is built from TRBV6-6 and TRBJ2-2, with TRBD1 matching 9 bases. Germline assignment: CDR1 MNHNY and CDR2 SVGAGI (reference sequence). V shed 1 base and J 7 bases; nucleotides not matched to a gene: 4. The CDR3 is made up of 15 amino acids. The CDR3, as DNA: TGTGCCAGCAGTTACTTGACAGGGGGTCTCGGGGAGCTGTTTTTT. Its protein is CASSYLTGGLGELFF.

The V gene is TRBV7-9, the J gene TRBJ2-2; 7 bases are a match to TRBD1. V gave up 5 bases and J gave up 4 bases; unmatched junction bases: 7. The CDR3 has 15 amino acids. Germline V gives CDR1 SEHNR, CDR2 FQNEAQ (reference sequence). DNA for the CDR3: TGTGCCAGCAGCCTCACAGGGGACGTCACCGGGGAGCTGTTTTTT. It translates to CASSLTGDVTGELFF.

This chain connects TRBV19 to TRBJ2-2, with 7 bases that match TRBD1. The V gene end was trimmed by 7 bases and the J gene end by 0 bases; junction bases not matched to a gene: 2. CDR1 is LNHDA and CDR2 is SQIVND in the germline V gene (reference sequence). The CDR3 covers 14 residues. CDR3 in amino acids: CASTGTANTGELFF. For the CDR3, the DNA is TGTGCCAGTACCGGGACAGCGAACACCGGGGAGCTGTTTTTT.

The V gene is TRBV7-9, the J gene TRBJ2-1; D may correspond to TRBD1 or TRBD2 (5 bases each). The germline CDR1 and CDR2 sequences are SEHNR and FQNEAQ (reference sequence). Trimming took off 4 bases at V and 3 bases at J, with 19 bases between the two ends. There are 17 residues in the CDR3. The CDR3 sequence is CASSSGGWGKGYNEQFF. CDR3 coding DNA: TGTGCCAGCAGCTCCGGTGGATGGGGGAAAGGCTACAATGAGCAGTTCTTC.

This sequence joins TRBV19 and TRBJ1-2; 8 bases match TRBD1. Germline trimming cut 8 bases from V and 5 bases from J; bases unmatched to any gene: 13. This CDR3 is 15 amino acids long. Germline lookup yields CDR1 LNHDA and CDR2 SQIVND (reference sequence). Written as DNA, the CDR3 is TGTGCCAGTGGGGATCAGACAGGGGAGGAGTATGGCTACACCTTC. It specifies CASGDQTGEEYGYTF. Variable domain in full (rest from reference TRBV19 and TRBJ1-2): DGGITQSPKYLFRKEGQNVTLSCEQNLNHDAMYWYRQDPGQGLRLIYYSQIVNDFQKGDIAEGYSVSREKKESFPLTVTSAQKNPTAFYLCASGDQTGEEYGYTFGSGTRLTVV.

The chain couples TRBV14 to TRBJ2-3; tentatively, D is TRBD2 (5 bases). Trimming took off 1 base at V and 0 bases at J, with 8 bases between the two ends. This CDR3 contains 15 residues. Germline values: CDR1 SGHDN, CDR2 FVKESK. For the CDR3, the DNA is TGTGCCAGCAGCCAAGCCTGGGAGAGCACAGATACGCAGTATTTT. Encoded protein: CASSQAWESTDTQYF.

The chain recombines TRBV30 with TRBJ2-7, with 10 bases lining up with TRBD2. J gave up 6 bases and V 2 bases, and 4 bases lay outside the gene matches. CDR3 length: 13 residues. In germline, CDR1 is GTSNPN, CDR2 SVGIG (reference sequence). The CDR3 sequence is CAWSSSGRSEQYF. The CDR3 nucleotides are TGTGCCTGGAGTTCTAGCGGGAGATCCGAGCAGTACTTC.

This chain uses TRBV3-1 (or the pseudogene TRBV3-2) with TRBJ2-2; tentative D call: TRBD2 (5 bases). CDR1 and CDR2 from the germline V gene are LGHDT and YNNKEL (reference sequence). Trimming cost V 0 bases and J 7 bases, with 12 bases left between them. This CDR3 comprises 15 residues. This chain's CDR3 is CASSQDLASVGELFF. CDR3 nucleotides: TGTGCCAGCAGCCAAGATTTAGCGTCCGTCGGGGAGCTGTTTTTT.

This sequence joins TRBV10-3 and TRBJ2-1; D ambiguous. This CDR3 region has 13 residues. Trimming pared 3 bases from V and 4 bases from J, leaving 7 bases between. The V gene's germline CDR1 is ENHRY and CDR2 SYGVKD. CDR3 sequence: CAISDSPYNEQFF. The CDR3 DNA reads TGTGCCATCAGTGATTCCCCTTACAATGAGCAGTTCTTC.

The CDR3 is CAWRSDRFGYTF. CDR3 nucleotides: TGTGCCTGGAGATCGGACAGATTTGGCTACACCTTC. The V gene is TRBV30, the J gene TRBJ1-2; maybe TRBD1 (6 bases). CDR3 size: 12 residues. V lost 3 bases and J 7 bases, leaving 12 bases between the germline ends. CDR1 is GTSNPN and CDR2 is SVGIG in the germline V gene (reference sequence).

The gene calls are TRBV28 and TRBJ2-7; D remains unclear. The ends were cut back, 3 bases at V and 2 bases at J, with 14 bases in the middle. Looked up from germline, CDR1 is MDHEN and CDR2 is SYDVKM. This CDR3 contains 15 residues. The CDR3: CASSFSPRIPYEQYF. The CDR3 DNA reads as TGTGCCAGCAGTTTCTCCCCGCGGATCCCCTACGAGCAGTACTTC.

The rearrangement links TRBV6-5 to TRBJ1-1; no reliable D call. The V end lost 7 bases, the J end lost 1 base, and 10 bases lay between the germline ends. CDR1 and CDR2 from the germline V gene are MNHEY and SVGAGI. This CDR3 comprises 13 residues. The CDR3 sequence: CASTRLQNTEAFF. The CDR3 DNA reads TGTGCCAGCACGCGATTACAGAACACTGAAGCTTTCTTT.

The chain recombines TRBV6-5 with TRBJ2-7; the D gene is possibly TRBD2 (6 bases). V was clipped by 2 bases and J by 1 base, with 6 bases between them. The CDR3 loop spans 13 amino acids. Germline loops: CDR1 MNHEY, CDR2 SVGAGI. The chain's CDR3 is CASSYGLSYEQYF. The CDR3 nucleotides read TGTGCCAGCAGTTACGGACTATCCTACGAGCAGTACTTC.

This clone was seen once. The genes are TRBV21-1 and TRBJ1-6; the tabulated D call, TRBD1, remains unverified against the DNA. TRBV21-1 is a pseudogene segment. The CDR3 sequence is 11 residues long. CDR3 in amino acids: CASIPGVALHF. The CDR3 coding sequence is TGTGCCAGCATTCCAGGGGTGGCCCTCCACTTT.

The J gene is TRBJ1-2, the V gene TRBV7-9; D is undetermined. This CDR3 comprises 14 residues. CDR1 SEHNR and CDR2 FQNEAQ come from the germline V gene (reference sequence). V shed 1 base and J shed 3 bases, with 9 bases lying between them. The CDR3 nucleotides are TGTGCCAGCAGCTTAGAGGTCCTCTACTATGGCTACACCTTC. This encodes CASSLEVLYYGYTF.

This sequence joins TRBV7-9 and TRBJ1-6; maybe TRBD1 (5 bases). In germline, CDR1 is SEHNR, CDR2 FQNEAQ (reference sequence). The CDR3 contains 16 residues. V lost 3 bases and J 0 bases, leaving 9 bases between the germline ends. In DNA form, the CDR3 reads TGTGCCAGCAGCTTGGGGGGATTCTCCTATAATTCACCCCTCCACTTT. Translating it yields CASSLGGFSYNSPLHF.

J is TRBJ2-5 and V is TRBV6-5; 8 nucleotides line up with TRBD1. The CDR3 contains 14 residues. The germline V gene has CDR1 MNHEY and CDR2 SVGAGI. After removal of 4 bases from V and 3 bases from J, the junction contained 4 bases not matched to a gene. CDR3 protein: CASSSDRVEETQYF. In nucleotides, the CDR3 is TGTGCCAGCAGTTCGGACAGGGTGGAAGAGACCCAGTACTTC.

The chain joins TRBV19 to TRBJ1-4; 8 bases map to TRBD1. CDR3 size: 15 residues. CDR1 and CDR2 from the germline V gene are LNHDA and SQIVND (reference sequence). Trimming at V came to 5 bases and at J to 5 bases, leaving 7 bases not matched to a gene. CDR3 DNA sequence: TGTGCCAGTAGTCTCCACCGGGACAGGAATGAAAAACTGTTTTTT. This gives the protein CASSLHRDRNEKLFF.

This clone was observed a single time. The DNA of the CDR3 is TGTGCCATCAGGGAGCGGGAGGACTCCTACAATGAGCAGTTCTTC. Translation: CAIREREDSYNEQFF. This chain connects TRBV7-8 to TRBJ2-1, with TRBD2 matching 9 bases. Germline V CDR1 and CDR2: SGHVS, FQNEAQ. With V trimmed by 10 bases and J by 0 bases, 7 bases remained unmatched. The CDR3 spans 15 residues. Full variable domain (outside the CDR3, taken from reference TRBV7-8 and TRBJ2-1): GAGVSQSPRYKVAKRGQDVALRCDPISGHVSLFWYQQALGQGPEFLTYFQNEAQLDKSGLPSDRFFAERPEGSVSTLKIQRTQQEDSAVYLCAIREREDSYNEQFFGPGTRLTVL.

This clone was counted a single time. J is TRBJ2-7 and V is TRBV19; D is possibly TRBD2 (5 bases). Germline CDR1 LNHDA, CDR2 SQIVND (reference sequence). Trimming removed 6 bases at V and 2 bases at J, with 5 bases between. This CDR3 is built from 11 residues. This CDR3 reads CASSGTYEQYF. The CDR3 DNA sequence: TGTGCCAGTAGCGGGACCTACGAGCAGTACTTC.